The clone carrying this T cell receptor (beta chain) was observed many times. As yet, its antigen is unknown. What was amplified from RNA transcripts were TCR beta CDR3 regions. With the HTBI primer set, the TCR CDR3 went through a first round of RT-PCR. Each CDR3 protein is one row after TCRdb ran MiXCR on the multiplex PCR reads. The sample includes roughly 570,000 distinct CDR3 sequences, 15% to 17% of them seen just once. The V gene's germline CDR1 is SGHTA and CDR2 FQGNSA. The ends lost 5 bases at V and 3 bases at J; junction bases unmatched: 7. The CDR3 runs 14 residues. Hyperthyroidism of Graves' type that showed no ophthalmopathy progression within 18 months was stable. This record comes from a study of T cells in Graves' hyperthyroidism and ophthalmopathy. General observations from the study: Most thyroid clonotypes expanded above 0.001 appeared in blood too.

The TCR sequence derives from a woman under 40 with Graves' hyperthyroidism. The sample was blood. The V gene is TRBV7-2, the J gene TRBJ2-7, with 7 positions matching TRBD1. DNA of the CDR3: TGTGCCAGCAGCATCCGGACAGGTATCTACGAGCAGTACTTC. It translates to CASSIRTGIYEQYF.